This paragraph reports one T cell receptor (beta chain). No antigen is known for it. A second PCR of 7 to 11 cycles used a sample-barcoded 5' primer and a J-beta primer mix. TCRdb re-analysed the 5' RACE reads in MiXCR, keeping a single row per CDR3 protein. The sample shows 1.5 million to 2 million distinct CDR3 sequences, about 28% of them seen only once. The data originate from a study of blood T cells in healthy people across ages. The CDR3 spans 15 residues. Per the germline V gene, CDR1 is SQVTM and CDR2 is ANQGSEA. The study's findings and limits: Expanded clonotype shifts may have been confounded, as the donors had an unknown CMV status. A roughly linear fall in TCR beta diversity per million T cells was seen with increasing age. With naive T cell percentage, TCR beta diversity showed a strong correlation. More naive CD4+ cells and higher diversity marked long-lived donors relative to aged donors.

The sequence came from a woman aged 25 to 39 in good health. The sequenced sample was blood. The chain employs TRBV29-1 and TRBJ2-4; 7 nucleotides line up with TRBD1. The closer fit of TRBJ2-7 to the DNA end suggests the J call may be wrong. CDR3 residues: CSVTETGLAFYEQYF. The CDR3 DNA follows: TGCAGCGTCACCGAGACAGGGTTAGCATTTTACGAGCAGTACTTC.